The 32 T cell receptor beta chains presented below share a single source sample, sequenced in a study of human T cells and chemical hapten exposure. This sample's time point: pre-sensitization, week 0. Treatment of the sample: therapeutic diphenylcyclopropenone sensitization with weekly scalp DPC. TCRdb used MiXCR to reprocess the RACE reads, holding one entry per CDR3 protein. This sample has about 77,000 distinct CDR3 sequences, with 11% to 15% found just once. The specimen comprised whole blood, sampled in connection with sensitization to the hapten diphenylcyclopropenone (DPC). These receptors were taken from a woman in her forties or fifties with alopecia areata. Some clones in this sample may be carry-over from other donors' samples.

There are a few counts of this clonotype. CDR3 residues: CASSFMTSSGNTIYF. CDR3 DNA: TGTGCCAGCAGTTTTATGACGAGCTCTGGAAACACCATATATTTT. The V gene is TRBV12-3 or TRBV12-4, the J gene TRBJ1-3; D not resolved. This CDR3 contains 15 residues. Trimming pared 3 bases from V and 0 bases from J, leaving 9 bases between.

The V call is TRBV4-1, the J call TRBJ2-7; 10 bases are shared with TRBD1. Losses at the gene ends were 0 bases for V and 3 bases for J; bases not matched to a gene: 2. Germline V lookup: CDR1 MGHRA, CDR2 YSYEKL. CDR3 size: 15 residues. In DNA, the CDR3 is TGCGCCAGCAGCCAAGACGGGACAGGGGTCTACGAGCAGTACTTC. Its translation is CASSQDGTGVYEQYF.

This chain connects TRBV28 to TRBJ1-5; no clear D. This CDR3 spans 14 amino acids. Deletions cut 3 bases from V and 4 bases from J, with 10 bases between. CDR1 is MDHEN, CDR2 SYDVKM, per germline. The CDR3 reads CASSFRAFNQPQHF. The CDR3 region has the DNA TGTGCCAGCAGTTTCCGGGCTTTTAATCAGCCCCAGCATTTT. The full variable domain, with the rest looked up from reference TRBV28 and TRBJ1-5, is DVKVTQSSRYLVKRTGEKVFLECVQDMDHENMFWYRQDPGLGLRLIYFSYDVKMKEKGDIPEGYSVSREKKERFSLILESASTNQTSMYLCASSFRAFNQPQHFGDGTRLSIL.

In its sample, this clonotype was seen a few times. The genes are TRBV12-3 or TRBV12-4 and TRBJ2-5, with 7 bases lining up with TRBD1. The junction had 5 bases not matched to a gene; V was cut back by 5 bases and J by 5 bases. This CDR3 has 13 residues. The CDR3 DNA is TGTGCCAGCAGTCCGGGACAGCGCGAGACCCAGTACTTC. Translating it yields CASSPGQRETQYF.

The CDR3 sequence: CASTANPGRTYTGELFF. The DNA of the CDR3 is TGCGCCAGCACGGCTAATCCGGGACGGACCTACACCGGGGAGCTGTTTTTT. The V gene is TRBV5-1, the J gene TRBJ2-2; D could derive from TRBD1 or TRBD2 (5 bases each). The CDR3 has 17 amino acids. V was cut by 6 bases and J by 3 bases, with 21 bases left in between. CDR1 is SGHRS and CDR2 is YFSETQ in the germline V gene.

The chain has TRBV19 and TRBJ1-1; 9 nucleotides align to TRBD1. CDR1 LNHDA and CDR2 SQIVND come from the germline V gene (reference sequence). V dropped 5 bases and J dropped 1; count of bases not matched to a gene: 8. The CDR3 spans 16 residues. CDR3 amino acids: CASSHRTGVKNTEAFF. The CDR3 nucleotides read TGTGCCAGTAGTCACCGGACAGGGGTGAAGAACACTGAAGCTTTCTTT.

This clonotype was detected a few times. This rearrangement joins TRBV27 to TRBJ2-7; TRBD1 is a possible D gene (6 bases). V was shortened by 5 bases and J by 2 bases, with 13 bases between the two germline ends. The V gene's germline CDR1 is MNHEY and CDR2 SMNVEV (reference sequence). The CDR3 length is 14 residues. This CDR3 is CASSLNRVPYEQYF. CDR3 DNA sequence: TGTGCCAGCAGTCTCAACAGGGTTCCCTACGAGCAGTACTTC.

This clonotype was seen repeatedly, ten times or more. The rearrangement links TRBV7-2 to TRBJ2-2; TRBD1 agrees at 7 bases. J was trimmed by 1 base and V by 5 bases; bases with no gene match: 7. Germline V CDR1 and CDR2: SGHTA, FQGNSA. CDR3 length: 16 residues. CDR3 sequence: CASSRSGTVNTGELFF. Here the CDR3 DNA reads TGTGCCAGCAGCAGATCCGGGACAGTGAACACCGGGGAGCTGTTTTTT.

CDR3: CASSPGGASSQPQHF. CDR3 DNA: TGTGCCAGCAGTCCAGGGGGCGCGTCTTCTCAGCCCCAGCATTTT. The rearrangement joins TRBV12-3 or TRBV12-4 to TRBJ1-5, with 8 nucleotides matching TRBD1. This CDR3 contains 15 residues. V gave up 5 bases and J gave up 6 bases; unmatched junction bases: 9.

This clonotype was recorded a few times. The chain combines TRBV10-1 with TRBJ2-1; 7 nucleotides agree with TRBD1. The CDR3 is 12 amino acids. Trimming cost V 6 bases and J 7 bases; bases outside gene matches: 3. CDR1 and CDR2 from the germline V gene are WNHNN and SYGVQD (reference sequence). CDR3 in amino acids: CASSAGGNEQFF. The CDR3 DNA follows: TGCGCCAGCAGCGCAGGGGGAAATGAGCAGTTCTTC.

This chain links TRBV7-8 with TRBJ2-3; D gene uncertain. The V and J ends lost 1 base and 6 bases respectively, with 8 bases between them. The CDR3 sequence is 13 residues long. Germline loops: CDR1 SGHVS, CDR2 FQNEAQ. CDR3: CASSLVPADTQYF. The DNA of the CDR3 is TGTGCCAGCAGCTTAGTCCCCGCGGATACGCAGTATTTT.

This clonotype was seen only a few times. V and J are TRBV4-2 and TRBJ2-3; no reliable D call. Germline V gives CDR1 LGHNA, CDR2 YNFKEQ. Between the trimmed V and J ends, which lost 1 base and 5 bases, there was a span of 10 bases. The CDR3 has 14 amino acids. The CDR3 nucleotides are TGTGCCAGCAGCCAAGTTTCAGGAGTAGATACGCAGTATTTT. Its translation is CASSQVSGVDTQYF.

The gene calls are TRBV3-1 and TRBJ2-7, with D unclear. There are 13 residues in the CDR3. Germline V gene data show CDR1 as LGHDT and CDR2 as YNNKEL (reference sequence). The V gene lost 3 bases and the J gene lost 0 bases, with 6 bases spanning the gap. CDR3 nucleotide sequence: TGTGCCAGCAGCCATGGGGTCTCCTACGAGCAGTACTTC. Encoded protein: CASSHGVSYEQYF.

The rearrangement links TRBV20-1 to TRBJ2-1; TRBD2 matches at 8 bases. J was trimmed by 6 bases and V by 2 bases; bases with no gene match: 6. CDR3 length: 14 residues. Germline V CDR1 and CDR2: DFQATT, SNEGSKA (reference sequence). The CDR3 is CSARSGRDINEQFF. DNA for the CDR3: TGCAGTGCTAGATCCGGGAGGGATATCAATGAGCAGTTCTTC.

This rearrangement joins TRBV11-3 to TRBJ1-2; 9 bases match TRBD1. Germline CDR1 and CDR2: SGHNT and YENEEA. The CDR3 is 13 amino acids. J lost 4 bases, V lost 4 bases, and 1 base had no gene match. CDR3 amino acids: CASSSDRGYGYTF. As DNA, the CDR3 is TGTGCCAGCAGCTCGGACAGGGGCTATGGCTACACCTTC.

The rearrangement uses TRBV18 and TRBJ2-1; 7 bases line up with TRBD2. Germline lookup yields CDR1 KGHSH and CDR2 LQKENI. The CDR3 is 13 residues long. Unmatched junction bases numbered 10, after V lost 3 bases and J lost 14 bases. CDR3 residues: CASSPPGRDGKFF. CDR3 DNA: TGTGCCAGCTCACCCCCAGGGAGGGACGGAAAGTTCTTC.

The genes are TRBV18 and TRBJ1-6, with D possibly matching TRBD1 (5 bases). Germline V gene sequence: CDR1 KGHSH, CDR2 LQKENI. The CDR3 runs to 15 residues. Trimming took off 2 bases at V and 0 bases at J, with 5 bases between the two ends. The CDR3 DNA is TGTGCCAGCTCACCAGACAGCTCCTATAATTCACCCCTCCACTTT. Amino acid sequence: CASSPDSSYNSPLHF.

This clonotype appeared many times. The DNA of the CDR3 is TGCAGCGTCCCGTCCCAGTTCAATGAGCAGTTCTTC. Translated, it gives CSVPSQFNEQFF. The genes are TRBV29-1 and TRBJ2-1, with unresolved D. V was clipped by 6 bases and J by 6 bases, with 12 bases between them. This CDR3 has 12 residues. Germline V gene sequence: CDR1 SQVTM, CDR2 ANQGSEA.

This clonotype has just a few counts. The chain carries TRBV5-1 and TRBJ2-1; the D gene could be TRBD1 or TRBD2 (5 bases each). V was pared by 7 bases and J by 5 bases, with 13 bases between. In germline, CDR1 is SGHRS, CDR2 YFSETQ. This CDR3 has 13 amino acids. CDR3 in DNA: TGCGCCAGCCAAGGGGAGCTAAACAATGAGCAGTTCTTC. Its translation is CASQGELNNEQFF.

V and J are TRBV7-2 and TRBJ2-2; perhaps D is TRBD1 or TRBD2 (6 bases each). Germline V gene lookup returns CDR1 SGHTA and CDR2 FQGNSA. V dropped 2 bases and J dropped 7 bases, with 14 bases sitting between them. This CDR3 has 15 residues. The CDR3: CASSLRPGAGGELFF. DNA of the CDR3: TGTGCCAGCAGCTTACGTCCGGGGGCGGGCGGGGAGCTGTTTTTT.

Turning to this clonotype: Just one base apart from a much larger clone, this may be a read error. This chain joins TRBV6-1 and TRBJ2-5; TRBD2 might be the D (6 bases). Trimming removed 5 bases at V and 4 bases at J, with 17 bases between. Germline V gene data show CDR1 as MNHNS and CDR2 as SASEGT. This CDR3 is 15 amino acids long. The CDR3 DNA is TGTGCCAGCAGTTCGCCGACGGGAGTCCGAGAGACCCAGTACTTC. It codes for CASSSPTGVRETQYF.

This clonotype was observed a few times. Here the CDR3 DNA reads TGTGCCAGTAGTGTAAACTACAATGAGCAGTTCTTC. Translating it yields CASSVNYNEQFF. This chain links TRBV19 with TRBJ2-1, with D unresolved. The germline CDR1 and CDR2 sequences are LNHDA and SQIVND (reference sequence). The CDR3 consists of 12 residues. The germline V and J ends were trimmed by 5 bases and 3 bases, with 5 bases remaining between them.

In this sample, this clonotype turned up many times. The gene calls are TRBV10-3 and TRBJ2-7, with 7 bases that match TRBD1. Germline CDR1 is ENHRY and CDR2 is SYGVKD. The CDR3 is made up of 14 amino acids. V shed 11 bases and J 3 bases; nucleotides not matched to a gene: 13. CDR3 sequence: CAVQKGAERYEQYF. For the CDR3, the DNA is TGTGCCGTACAGAAGGGGGCGGAACGCTACGAGCAGTACTTC.

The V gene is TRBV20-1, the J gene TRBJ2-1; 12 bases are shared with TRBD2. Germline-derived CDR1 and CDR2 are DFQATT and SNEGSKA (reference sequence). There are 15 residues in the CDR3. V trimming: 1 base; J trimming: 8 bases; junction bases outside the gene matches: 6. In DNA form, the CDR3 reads TGCAGTGCTAGAGTCTTACTAGCGGGAGGATATGAGCAGTTCTTC. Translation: CSARVLLAGGYEQFF.

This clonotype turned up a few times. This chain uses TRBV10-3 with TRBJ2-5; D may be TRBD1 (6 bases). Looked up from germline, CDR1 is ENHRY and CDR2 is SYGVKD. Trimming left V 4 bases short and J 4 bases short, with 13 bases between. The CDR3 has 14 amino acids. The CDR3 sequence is CAISGLQGRETQYF. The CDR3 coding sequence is TGTGCCATCAGTGGCCTACAGGGTCGAGAGACCCAGTACTTC.

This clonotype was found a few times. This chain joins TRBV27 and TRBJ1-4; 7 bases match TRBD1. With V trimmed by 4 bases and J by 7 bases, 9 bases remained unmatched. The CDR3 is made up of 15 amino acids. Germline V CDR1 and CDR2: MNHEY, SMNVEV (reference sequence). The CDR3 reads CASSYRGGLGEKLFF. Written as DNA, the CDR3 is TGTGCCAGCAGTTACAGGGGAGGGCTAGGTGAAAAACTGTTTTTT.

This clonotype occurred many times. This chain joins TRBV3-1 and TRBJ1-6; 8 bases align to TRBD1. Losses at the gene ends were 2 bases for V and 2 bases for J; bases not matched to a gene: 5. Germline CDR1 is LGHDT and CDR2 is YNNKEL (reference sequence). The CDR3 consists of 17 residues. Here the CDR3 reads CASSQTGTGAYNSPLHF. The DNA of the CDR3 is TGTGCCAGCAGCCAAACCGGGACAGGAGCCTATAATTCACCCCTCCACTTT.

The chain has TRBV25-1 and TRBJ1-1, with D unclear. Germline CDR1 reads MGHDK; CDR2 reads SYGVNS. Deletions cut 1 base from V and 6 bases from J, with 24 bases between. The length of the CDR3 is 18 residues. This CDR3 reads CASSESFLVFPTTAEAFF. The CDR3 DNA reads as TGTGCCAGCAGTGAATCCTTTTTAGTGTTCCCGACAACTGCTGAAGCTTTCTTT. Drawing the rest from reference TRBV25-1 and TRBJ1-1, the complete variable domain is EADIYQTPRYLVIGTGKKITLECSQTMGHDKMYWYQQDPGMELHLIHYSYGVNSTEKGDLSSESTVSRIRTEHFPLTLESARPSHTSQYLCASSESFLVFPTTAEAFFGQGTRLTVV.

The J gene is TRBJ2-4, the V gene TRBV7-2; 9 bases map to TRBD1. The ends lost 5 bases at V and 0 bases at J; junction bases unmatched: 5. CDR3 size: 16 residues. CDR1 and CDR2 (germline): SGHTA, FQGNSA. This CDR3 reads CASSMTGGLAKNIQYF. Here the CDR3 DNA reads TGTGCCAGCAGCATGACAGGGGGTCTAGCCAAAAACATTCAGTACTTC.

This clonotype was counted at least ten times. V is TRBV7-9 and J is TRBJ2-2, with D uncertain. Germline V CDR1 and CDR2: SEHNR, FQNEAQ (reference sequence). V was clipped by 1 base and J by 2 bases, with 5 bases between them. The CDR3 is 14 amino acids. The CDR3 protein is CASSLEFNTGELFF. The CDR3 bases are TGTGCCAGCAGCTTAGAATTCAACACCGGGGAGCTGTTTTTT. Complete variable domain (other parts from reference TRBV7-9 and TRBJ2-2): DTGVSQNPRHKITKRGQNVTFRCDPISEHNRLYWYRQTLGQGPEFLTYFQNEAQLEKSRLLSDRFSAERPKGSFSTLEIQRTEQGDSAMYLCASSLEFNTGELFFGEGSRLTVL.

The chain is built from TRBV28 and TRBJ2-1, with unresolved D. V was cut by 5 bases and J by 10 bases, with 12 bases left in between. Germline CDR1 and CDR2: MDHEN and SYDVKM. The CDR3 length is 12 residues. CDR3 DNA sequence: TGTGCCAGCAGTCCCTCTCGTTGGGAGCAGTTCTTC. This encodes CASSPSRWEQFF.

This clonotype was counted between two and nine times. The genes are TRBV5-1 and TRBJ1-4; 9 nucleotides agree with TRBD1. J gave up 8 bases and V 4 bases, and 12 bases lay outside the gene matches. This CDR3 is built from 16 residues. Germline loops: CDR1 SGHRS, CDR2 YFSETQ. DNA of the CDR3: TGCGCCAGCAGCCAGGACCGGGGACAGGGACCAGAAAAACTGTTTTTT. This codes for CASSQDRGQGPEKLFF.